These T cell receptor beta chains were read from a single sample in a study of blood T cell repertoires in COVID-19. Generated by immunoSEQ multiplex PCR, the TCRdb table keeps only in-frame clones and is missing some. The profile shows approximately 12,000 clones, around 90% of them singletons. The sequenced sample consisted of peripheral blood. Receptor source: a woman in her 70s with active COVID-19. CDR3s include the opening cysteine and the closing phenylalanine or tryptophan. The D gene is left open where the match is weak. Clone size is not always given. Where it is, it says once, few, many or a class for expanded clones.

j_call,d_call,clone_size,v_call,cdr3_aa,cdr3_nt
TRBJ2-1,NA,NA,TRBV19,CASSIVGGGTYNEQFF,TGTGCCAGTAGTATAGTTGGCGGCGGAACCTACAATGAGCAGTTCTTC
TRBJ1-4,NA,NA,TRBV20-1,CSARDGGPAFF,TGCAGTGCTAGAGATGGCGGCCCGGCTTTTTTT
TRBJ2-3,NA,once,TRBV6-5,CASSYWDTSDTQYF,TGTGCCAGCAGTTATTGGGACACCTCAGATACGCAGTATTTT
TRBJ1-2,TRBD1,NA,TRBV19,CASSARQGGNYGYTF,TGTGCCAGTAGTGCTCGACAGGGGGGTAACTATGGCTACACCTTC
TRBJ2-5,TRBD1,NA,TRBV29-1,CSATPRTGGRETQYF,TGCAGCGCGACCCCCCGGACAGGGGGCAGGGAGACCCAGTACTTC
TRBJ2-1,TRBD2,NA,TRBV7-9,CASSLVGGPYNEQFF,TGTGCCAGCAGCTTAGTGGGAGGGCCTTACAATGAGCAGTTCTTC
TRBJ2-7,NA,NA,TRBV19,CASSIGPFYEQYF,TGTGCCAGTAGTATAGGGCCGTTCTACGAGCAGTACTTC
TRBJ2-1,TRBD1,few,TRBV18,CASSPATGGIGEQFF,TGTGCCAGCTCACCTGCGACAGGGGGCATAGGTGAGCAGTTCTTC
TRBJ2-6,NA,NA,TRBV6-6,CASSQTPTGSGANVLTF,TGTGCCAGCAGTCAAACCCCTACAGGCTCTGGGGCCAACGTCCTGACTTTC
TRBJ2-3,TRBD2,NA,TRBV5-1,CASSSGLAGVTDTQYF,TGCGCCAGCAGTTCCGGACTAGCGGGAGTCACAGATACGCAGTATTTT
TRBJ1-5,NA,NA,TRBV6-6,CASSYSRQEFNQPQHF,TGTGCCAGCAGTTACTCGAGACAGGAGTTCAATCAGCCCCAGCATTTT
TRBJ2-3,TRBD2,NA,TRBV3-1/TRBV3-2,CASSQDLILAGAEDTQYF,TGTGCCAGCAGCCAAGATCTTATCCTAGCGGGAGCTGAAGATACGCAGTATTTT
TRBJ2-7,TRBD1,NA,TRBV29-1,CSVDSGGNEQYF,TGCAGCGTTGACTCAGGGGGAAACGAGCAGTACTTC
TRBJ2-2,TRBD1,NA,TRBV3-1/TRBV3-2,CASSPRDRGGSNTGELFF,TGTGCCAGCAGTCCTCGGGACAGGGGAGGGTCTAACACCGGGGAGCTGTTTTTT
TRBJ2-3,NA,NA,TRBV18,CASSPPARRGAHTQYF,TGTGCCAGCTCACCACCAGCTAGACGGGGAGCCCATACGCAGTATTTT
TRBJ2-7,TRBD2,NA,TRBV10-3,CAISALAGSYEQYF,TGTGCCATCAGTGCTCTAGCGGGGTCCTACGAGCAGTACTTC
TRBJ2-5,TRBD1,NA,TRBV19,CASRWRDRDQETQYF,TGTGCCAGTAGATGGAGGGACAGGGACCAAGAGACCCAGTACTTC
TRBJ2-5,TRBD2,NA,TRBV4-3,CASSQRRLAGVETQYF,TGCGCCAGCAGCCAACGCCGTCTAGCGGGAGTAGAGACCCAGTACTTC
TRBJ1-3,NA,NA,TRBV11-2,CASSLDESRGNTIYF,TGTGCCAGCAGCTTAGATGAGTCTCGTGGAAACACCATATATTTT
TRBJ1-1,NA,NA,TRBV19,CASRGLVGGAAEAFF,TGTGCCAGTAGAGGCTTGGTCGGGGGGGCCGCTGAAGCTTTCTTT
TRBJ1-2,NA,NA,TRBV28,CASSSGWTAPNYGYTF,TGTGCCAGCAGTTCGGGGTGGACAGCACCTAACTATGGCTACACCTTC
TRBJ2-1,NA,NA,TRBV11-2,CASSAGRNEQFF,TGTGCCAGCAGTGCCGGTCGTAATGAGCAGTTCTTC
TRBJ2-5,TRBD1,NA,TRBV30,CAWTEGTEETQYF,TGTGCCTGGACCGAAGGGACAGAGGAGACCCAGTACTTC
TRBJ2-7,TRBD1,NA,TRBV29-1,CSVETGGAYEQYF,TGCAGCGTTGAGACAGGGGGAGCTTACGAGCAGTACTTC
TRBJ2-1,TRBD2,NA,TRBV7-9,CASSARGLAGVNEQFF,TGTGCCAGCAGCGCGAGGGGGCTAGCGGGAGTTAATGAGCAGTTCTTC
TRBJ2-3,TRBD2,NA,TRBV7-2,CASSPGGAPQTQYF,TGTGCCAGCAGTCCCGGGGGGGCCCCGCAGACGCAGTATTTT
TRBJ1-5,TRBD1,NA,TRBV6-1,CASSEVGGKQPQHF,TGTGCCAGCAGTGAAGTAGGGGGCAAACAGCCCCAGCATTTT
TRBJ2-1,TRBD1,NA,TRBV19,CASSNRGIYNEQFF,TGTGCCAGTAGTAACAGGGGTATCTACAATGAGCAGTTCTTC
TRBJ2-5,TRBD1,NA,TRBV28,CASSSTGAQYF,TGTGCCAGCAGTTCGACAGGGGCCCAGTACTTC
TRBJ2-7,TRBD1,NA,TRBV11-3,CASSYGQAEQYF,TGTGCCAGCAGCTACGGACAGGCCGAGCAGTACTTC
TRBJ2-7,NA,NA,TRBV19,CARIGLPDYEQYF,TGTGCCAGGATCGGACTACCTGATTACGAGCAGTACTTC
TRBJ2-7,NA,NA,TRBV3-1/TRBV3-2,CASSPGHLLYEQYF,TGTGCCAGCAGCCCGGGACACTTACTCTACGAGCAGTACTTC
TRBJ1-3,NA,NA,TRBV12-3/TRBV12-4,CASSWEGGNTIYF,TGTGCCAGCAGCTGGGAGGGCGGAAACACCATATATTTT
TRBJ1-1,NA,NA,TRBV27,CASINQGNTEAFF,TGTGCCAGCATCAACCAGGGGAACACTGAAGCTTTCTTT
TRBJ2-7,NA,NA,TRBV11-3,CASSFSNYEQYF,TGTGCCAGCAGCTTTTCTAACTACGAGCAGTACTTC
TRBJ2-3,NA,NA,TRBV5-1,CASSSGESTDTQYF,TGCGCCAGCAGCTCGGGAGAAAGCACAGATACGCAGTATTTT
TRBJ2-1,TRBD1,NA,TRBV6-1,CASSEEWTGADNEQFF,TGTGCCAGCAGTGAAGAATGGACAGGGGCCGACAATGAGCAGTTCTTC
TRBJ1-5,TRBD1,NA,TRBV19,CASSNWLGTGVQPQHF,TGTGCCAGTAGTAACTGGTTGGGGACAGGGGTTCAGCCCCAGCATTTT
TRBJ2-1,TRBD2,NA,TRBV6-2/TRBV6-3,CASSSRGRGYNEQFF,TGTGCCAGCAGTTCCCGCGGGAGGGGCTACAATGAGCAGTTCTTC
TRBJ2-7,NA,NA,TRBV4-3,CASSQRGQGGDEQYF,TGCGCCAGCAGCCAACGGGGGCAGGGGGGAGACGAGCAGTACTTC
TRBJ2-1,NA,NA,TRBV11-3,CASSSGPIQGAQFF,TGTGCCAGCAGCTCGGGTCCGATACAGGGTGCGCAGTTCTTC
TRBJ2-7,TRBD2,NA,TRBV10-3,CATHPGLAGGAGYEQYF,TGTGCCACCCATCCGGGACTAGCGGGGGGGGCAGGGTACGAGCAGTACTTC
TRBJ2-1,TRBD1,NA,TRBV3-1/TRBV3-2,CASSQRRQGVIYNEQFF,TGTGCCAGCAGCCAGAGGCGGCAGGGGGTAATTTACAATGAGCAGTTCTTC
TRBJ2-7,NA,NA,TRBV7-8,CASSLDSREKDYEQYF,TGTGCCAGCAGCTTAGATAGCAGGGAAAAAGACTACGAGCAGTACTTC
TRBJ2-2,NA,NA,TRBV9,CASSPRDTNTGELFF,TGTGCCAGCAGCCCCCGGGACACGAACACCGGGGAGCTGTTTTTT